This TCR beta chain is from a study of blood T cell repertoires in COVID-19. Germline V lookup: CDR1 LNHDA, CDR2 SQIVND (reference sequence). CDR3 length: 16 amino acids. Trimming removed 7 bases from V and 5 bases from J, with 22 bases in between. TCRdb's table, derived via immunoSEQ multiplex PCR, lists solely in-frame clones and lacks some. The sample consists of about 170,000 clones, around 83% of them appearing once. The sequencing input was peripheral blood. The chain couples TRBV19 to TRBJ2-3, with D perhaps TRBD1 (7 bases). The TCR comes from a woman between 65 and 79 years old who had recovered from COVID-19. For the CDR3, the DNA is TGTGCCAGTACCAACCGGGGCAGGGGGGCAGGAGATACGCAGTATTTT. Translated, it gives CASTNRGRGAGDTQYF.